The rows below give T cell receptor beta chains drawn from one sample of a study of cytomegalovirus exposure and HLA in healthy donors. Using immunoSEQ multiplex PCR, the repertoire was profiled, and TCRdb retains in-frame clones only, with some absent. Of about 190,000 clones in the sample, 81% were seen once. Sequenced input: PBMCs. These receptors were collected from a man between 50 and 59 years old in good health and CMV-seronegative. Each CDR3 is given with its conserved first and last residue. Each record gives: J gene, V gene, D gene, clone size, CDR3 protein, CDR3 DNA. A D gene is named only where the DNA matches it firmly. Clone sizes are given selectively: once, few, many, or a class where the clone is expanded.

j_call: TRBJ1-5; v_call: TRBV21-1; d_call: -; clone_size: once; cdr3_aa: CASSTRAVEPQHF; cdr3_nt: TGTGCCAGCAGCACCAGGGCTGTGGAGCCCCAGCATTTT
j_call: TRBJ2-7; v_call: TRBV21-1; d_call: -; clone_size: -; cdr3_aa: CASSKGTSNRDRSYEQYF; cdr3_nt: TGTGCCAGCAGCAAAGGTACCTCTAACCGGGACAGGTCCTACGAGCAGTACTTC
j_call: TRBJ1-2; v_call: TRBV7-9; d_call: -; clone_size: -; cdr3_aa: CSSSHGTNYGYTF; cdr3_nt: TGTTCCAGCAGCCACGGGACAAACTATGGCTACACCTTC
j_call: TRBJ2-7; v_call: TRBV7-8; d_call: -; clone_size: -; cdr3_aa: CASSSGQTYEQYF; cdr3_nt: TGTGCCAGCAGCTCCGGACAGACCTACGAGCAGTACTTC
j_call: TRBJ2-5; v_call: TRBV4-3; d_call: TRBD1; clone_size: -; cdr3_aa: CASSPWGQGVGETQYF; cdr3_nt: TGCGCCAGCAGCCCATGGGGACAGGGTGTCGGCGAGACCCAGTACTTC
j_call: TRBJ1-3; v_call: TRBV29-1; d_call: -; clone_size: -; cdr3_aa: CSASGGSDTIYF; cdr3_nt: TGCAGCGCCTCGGGGGGTTCGGACACCATATATTTT
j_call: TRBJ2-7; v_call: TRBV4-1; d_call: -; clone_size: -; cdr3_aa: CASSTLSSYEQYF; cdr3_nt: TGCGCCAGCAGCACCTTGAGCTCCTACGAGCAGTACTTC
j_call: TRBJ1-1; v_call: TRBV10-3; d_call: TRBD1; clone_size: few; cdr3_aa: CAISESTGRRNTEAFF; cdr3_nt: TGTGCCATCAGTGAGTCGACAGGGAGGAGGAACACTGAAGCTTTCTTT
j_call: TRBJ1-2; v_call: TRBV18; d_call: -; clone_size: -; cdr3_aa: CASSPRSGDGYTF; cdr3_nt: TGTGCCAGCTCACCGCGTTCAGGGGATGGCTACACCTTC
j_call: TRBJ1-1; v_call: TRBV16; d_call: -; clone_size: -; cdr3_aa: CASSQYPPAGPMNTEAFF; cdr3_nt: TGTGCCAGCAGCCAATACCCCCCGGCGGGGCCCATGAACACTGAAGCTTTCTTT
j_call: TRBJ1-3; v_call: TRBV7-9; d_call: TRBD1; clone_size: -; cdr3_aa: CASLGTGTAHPTGNTIYF; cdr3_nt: TGTGCCAGCTTGGGCACCGGGACAGCACATCCAACTGGAAACACCATATATTTT
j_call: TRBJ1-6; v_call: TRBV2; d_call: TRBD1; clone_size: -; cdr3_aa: CASRKGQGEFSPLHF; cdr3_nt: TGTGCCAGCAGGAAGGGACAGGGAGAGTTTTCACCCCTCCACTTT
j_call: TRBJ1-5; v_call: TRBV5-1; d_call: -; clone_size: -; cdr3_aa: CASSTDRDQPQHF; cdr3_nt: TGCGCCAGCAGCACCGACAGAGATCAGCCCCAGCATTTT
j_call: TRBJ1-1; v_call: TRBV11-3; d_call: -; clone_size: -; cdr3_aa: CASSPGQRDTEAFF; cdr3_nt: TGTGCCAGCAGCCCTGGACAGAGGGACACTGAAGCTTTCTTT
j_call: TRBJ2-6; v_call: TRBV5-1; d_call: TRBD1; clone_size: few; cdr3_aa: CASSLGTGKSGANVLTF; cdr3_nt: TGCGCCAGCAGCCTCGGGACAGGGAAATCTGGGGCCAACGTCCTGACTTTC
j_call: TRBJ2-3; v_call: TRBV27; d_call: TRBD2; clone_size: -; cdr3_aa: CASSPQRGGTDTQYF; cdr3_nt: TGTGCCAGCAGTCCCCAGCGGGGGGGCACAGATACGCAGTATTTT
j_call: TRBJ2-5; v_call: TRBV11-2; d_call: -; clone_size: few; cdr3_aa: CASSPRGRQETQYF; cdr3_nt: TGTGCCAGCAGCCCCCGGGGAAGGCAAGAGACCCAGTACTTC
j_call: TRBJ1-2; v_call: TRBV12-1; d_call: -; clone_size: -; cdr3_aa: CASSSTGDSYGYTF; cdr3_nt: TGTGCCAGCAGCTCAACAGGGGATAGCTATGGCTACACCTTC
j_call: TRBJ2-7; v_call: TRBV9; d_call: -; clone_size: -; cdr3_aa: CASSPTREHPEQYF; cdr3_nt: TGTGCCAGCAGCCCTACCCGGGAGCACCCCGAGCAGTACTTC
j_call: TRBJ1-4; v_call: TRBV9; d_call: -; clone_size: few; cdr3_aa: CASSVAPRGPNEKLFF; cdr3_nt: TGTGCCAGCAGCGTAGCTCCCAGGGGACCTAATGAAAAACTGTTTTTT
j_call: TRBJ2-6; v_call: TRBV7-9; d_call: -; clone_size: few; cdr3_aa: CASSPQVYGANVLTF; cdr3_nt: TGTGCCAGCAGCCCACAGGTCTATGGGGCCAACGTCCTGACTTTC
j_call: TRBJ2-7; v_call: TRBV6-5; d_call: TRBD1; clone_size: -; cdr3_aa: CASRQGQGGLFEQYF; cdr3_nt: TGTGCCAGCAGGCAGGGACAGGGAGGCTTATTCGAGCAGTACTTC
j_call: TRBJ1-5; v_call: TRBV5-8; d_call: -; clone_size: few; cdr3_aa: CASSLGRAGGQPQHF; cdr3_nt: TGTGCCAGCAGCTTGGGCCGGGCCGGGGGACAGCCCCAGCATTTT
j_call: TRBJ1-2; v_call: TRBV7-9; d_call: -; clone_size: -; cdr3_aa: CASSLGTVYGYTF; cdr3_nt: TGTGCCAGCAGCTTAGGGACAGTCTATGGCTACACCTTC
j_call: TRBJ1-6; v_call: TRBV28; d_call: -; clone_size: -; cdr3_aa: CASGGTSNSPLHF; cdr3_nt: TGTGCCAGCGGAGGGACTTCCAATTCGCCCCTCCACTTT
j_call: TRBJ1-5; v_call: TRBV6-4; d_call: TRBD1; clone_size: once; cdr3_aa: CASSATGGTNQPQHF; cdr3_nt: TGTGCCAGCAGCGCGACAGGGGGCACCAATCAGCCCCAGCATTTT
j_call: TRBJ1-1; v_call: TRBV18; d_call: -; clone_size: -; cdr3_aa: CASSPYRDEAFF; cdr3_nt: TGTGCCAGCTCACCTTACAGGGATGAAGCTTTCTTT
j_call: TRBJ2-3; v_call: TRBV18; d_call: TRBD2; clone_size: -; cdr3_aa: CASSPLAGGSTDTQYF; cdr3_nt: TGTGCCAGCTCACCACTGGCGGGGGGAAGCACAGATACGCAGTATTTT
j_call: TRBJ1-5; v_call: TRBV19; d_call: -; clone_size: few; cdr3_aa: CASSIVTGLGQPQHF; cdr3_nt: TGTGCCAGTAGTATAGTCACAGGGTTGGGGCAGCCCCAGCATTTT
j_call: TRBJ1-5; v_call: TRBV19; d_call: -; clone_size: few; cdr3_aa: CASITDRNSNQPQHF; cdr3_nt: TGTGCCAGTATTACAGACAGGAATAGCAATCAGCCCCAGCATTTT
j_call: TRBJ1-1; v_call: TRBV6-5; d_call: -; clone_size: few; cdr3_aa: CASSYGPNTEAFF; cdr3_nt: TGTGCCAGCAGTTACGGGCCTAACACTGAAGCTTTCTTT
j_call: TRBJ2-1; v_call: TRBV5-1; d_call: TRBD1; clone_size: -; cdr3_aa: CASSRRDRLYNEQFF; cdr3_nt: TGCGCCAGCAGCCGCCGGGACAGACTCTACAATGAGCAGTTCTTC
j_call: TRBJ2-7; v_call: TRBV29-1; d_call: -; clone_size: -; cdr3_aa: CSAAAPSYEQYF; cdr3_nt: TGCAGCGCCGCGGCCCCTTCCTACGAGCAGTACTTC
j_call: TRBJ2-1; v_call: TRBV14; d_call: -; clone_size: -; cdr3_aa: CASSPVRTYNEQFF; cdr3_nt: TGTGCCAGCAGCCCGGTCAGGACCTACAATGAGCAGTTCTTC
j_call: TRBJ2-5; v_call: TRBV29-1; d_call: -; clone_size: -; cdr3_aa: CSVLNGGETQYF; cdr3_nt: TGCAGCGTTCTAAATGGGGGGGAGACCCAGTACTTC
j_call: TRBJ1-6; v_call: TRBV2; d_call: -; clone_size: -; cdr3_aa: CASSGSGTTALDSPLHF; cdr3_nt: TGTGCCAGCAGTGGCTCCGGGACAACCGCCTTGGACTCACCCCTCCACTTT
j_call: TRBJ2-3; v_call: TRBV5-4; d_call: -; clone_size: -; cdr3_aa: CASSLTNTDTQYF; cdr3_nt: TGTGCCAGCAGCTTAACAAACACAGATACGCAGTATTTT
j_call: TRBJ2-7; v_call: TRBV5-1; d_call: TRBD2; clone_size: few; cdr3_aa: CASSSPTGGSYEQYF; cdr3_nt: TGCGCCAGCAGCTCCCCTACGGGGGGCTCCTACGAGCAGTACTTC
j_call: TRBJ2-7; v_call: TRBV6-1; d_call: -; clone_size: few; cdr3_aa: CASSEPQGSTNEQYF; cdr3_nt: TGTGCCAGCAGTGAACCTCAGGGGTCTACCAACGAGCAGTACTTC
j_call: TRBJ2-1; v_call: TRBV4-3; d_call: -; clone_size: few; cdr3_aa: CASSQDRQGWANEQFF; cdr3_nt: TGCGCCAGCAGCCAAGATCGGCAGGGGTGGGCCAATGAGCAGTTCTTC
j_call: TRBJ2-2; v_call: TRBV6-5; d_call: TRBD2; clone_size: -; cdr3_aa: CASSYDGGGRTGELFF; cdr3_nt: TGTGCCAGCAGTTACGATGGCGGGGGGCGGACCGGGGAGCTGTTTTTT
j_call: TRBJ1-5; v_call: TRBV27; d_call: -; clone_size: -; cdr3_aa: CASSPRTTGSYQPQHF; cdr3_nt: TGTGCCAGCAGCCCTCGAACGACGGGGAGTTATCAGCCCCAGCATTTT
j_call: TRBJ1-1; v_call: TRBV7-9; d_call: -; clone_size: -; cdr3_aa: CASSLGGKAEAFF; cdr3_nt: TGTGCCAGCAGCTTAGGAGGGAAGGCTGAAGCTTTCTTT
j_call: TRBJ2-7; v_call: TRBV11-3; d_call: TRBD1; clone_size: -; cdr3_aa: CASSLVGQGTYEQYF; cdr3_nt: TGTGCCAGCAGCTTAGTCGGACAGGGAACCTACGAGCAGTACTTC
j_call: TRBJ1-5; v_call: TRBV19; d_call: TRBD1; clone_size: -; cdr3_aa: CASQGQGFGGWGGFSQPQHF; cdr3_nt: TGTGCCAGTCAAGGACAGGGGTTTGGTGGGTGGGGGGGTTTTAGTCAGCCCCAGCATTTT
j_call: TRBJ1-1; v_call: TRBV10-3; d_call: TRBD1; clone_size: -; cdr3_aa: CAIRDRANTEAFF; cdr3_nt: TGTGCCATCAGGGACAGGGCGAACACTGAAGCTTTCTTT
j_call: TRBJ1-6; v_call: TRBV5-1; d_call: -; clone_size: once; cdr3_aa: CASSPRGWGNSPLHF; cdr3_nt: TGCGCCAGCAGCCCACGGGGGTGGGGTAATTCACCCCTCCACTTT
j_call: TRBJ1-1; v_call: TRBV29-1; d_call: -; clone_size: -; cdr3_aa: CSVDQGYTEAFF; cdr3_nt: TGCAGCGTAGATCAGGGGTACACTGAAGCTTTCTTT